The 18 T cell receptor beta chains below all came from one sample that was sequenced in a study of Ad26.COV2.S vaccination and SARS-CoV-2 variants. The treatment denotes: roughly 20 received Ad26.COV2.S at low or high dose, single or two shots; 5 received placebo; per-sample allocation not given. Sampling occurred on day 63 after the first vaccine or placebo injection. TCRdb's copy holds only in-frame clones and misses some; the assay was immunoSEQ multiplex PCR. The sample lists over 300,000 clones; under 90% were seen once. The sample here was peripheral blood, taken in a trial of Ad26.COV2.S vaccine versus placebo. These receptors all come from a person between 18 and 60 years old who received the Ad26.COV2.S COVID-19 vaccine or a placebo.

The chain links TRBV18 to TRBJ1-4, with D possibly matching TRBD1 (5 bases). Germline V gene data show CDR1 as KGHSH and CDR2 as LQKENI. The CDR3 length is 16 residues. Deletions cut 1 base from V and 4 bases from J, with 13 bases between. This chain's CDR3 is CASSPLAGALNEKLFF. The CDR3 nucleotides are TGTGCCAGCTCACCACTCGCCGGGGCTCTTAATGAAAAACTGTTTTTT. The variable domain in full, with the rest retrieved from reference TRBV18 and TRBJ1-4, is NAGVMQNPRHLVRRRGQEARLRCSPMKGHSHVYWYRQLPEEGLKFMVYLQKENIIDESGMPKERFSAEFPKEGPSILRIQQVVRGDSAAYFCASSPLAGALNEKLFFGSGTQLSVL.

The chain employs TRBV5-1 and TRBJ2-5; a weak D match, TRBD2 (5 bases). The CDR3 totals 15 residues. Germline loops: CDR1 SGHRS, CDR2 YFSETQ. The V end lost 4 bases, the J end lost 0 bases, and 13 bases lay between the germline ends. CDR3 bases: TGCGCCAGCAGCGTCGGATTAGCGCACCAAGAGACCCAGTACTTC. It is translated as CASSVGLAHQETQYF.

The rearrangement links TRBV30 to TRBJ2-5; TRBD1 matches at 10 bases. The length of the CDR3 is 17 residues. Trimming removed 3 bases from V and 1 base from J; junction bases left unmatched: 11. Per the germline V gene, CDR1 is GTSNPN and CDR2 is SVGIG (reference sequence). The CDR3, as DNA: TGTGCCTGGAGGTCCGGGACAGGGGACTCCTTCCAAGAGACCCAGTACTTC. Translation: CAWRSGTGDSFQETQYF.

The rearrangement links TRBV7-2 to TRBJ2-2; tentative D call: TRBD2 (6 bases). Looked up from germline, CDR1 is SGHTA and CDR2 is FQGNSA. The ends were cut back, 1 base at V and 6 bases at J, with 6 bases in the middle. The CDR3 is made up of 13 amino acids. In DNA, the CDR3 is TGTGCCAGCAGCTTAGGGGGGGCCGGGGAGCTGTTTTTT. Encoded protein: CASSLGGAGELFF.

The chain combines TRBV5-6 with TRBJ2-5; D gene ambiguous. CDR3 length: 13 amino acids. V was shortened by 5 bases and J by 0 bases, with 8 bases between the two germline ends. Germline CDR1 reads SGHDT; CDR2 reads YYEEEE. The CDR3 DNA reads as TGTGCCAGCAGTTTACCTAACCAAGAGACCCAGTACTTC. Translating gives CASSLPNQETQYF.

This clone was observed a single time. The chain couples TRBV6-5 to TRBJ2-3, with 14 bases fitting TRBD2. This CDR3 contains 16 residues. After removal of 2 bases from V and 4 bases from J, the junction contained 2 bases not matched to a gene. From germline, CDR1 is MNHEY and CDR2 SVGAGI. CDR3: CASSYGLAGGADTQYF. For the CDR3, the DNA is TGTGCCAGCAGTTACGGACTAGCGGGGGGAGCAGATACGCAGTATTTT.

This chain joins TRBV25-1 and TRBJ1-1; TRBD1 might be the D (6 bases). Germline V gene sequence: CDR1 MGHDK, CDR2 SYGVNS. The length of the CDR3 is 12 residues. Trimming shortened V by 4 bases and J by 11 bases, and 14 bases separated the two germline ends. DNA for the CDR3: TGTGCCAGCAGTGCAAATCAGGGGAAGGCTTTCTTT. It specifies CASSANQGKAFF.

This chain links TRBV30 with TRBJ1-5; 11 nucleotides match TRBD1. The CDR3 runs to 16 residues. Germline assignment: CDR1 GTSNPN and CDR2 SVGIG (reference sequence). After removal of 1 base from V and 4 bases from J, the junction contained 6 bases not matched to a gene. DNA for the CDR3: TGTGCCTGGAGTGATGGACAGGGGGCTTGGAATCAGCCCCAGCATTTT. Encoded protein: CAWSDGQGAWNQPQHF.

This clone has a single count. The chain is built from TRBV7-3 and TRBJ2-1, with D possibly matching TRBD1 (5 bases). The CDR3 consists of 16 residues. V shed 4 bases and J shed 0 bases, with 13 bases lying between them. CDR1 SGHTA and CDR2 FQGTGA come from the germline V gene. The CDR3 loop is CASSSQGLSSYNEQFF. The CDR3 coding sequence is TGTGCCAGCAGCTCCCAGGGCCTGTCCTCCTACAATGAGCAGTTCTTC.

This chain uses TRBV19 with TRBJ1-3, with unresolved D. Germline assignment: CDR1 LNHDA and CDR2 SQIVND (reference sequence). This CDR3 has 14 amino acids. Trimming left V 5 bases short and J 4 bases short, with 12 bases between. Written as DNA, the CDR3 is TGTGCCAGTAGTCGCGTGGTTGGCGGAAACACCATATATTTT. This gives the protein CASSRVVGGNTIYF.

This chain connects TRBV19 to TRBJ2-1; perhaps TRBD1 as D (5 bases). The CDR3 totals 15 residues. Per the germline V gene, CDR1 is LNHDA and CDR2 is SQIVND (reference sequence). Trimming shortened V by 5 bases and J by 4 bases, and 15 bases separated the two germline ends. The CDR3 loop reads CASSSGLKGYNEQFF. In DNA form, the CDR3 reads TGTGCCAGTAGTTCAGGGTTAAAGGGTTACAATGAGCAGTTCTTC.

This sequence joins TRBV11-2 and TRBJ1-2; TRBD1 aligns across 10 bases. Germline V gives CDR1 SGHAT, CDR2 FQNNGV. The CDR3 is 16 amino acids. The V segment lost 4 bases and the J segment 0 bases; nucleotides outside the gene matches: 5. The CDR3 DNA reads TGTGCCAGCAGCTCGGACAGGGGGTATCCTAACTATGGCTACACCTTC. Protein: CASSSDRGYPNYGYTF.

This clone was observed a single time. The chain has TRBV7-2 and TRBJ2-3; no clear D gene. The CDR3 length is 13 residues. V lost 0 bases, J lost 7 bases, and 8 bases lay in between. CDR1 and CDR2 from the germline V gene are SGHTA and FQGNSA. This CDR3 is CASSLAPQNTQYF. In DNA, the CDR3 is TGTGCCAGCAGCTTAGCGCCCCAAAATACGCAGTATTTT.

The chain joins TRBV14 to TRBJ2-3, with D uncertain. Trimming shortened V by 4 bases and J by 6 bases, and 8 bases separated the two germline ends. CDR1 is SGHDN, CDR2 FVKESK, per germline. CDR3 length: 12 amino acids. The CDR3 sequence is CASSLHPDTQYF. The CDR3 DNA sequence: TGTGCCAGCAGCCTTCACCCTGATACGCAGTATTTT.

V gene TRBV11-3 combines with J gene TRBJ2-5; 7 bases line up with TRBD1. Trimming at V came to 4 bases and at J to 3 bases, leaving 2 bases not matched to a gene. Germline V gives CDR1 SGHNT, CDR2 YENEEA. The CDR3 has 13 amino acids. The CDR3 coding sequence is TGTGCCAGCAGCTGGGACAGTGAAGAGACCCAGTACTTC. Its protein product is CASSWDSEETQYF.

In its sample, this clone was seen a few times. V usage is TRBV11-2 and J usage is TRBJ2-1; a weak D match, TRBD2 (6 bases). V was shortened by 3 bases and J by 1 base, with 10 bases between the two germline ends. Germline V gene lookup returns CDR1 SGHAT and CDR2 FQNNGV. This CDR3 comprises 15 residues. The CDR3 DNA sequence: TGTGCCAGCAGCTTCGCCGGGACTTCCTACAATGAGCAGTTCTTC. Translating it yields CASSFAGTSYNEQFF.

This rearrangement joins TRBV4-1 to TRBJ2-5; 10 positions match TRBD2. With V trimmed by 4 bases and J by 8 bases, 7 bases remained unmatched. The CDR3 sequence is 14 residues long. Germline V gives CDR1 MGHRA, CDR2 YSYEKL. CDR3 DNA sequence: TGCGCCAGCAGCCGAACTAGCGGGGTGGGTACCCAGTACTTC. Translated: CASSRTSGVGTQYF.

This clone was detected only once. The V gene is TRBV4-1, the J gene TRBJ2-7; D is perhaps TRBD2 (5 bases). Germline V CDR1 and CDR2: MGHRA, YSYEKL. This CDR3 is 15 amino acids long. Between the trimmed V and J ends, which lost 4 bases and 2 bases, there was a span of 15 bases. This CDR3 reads CASSLLGLETYEQYF. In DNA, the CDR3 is TGCGCCAGCAGCCTCCTAGGACTCGAAACCTACGAGCAGTACTTC.